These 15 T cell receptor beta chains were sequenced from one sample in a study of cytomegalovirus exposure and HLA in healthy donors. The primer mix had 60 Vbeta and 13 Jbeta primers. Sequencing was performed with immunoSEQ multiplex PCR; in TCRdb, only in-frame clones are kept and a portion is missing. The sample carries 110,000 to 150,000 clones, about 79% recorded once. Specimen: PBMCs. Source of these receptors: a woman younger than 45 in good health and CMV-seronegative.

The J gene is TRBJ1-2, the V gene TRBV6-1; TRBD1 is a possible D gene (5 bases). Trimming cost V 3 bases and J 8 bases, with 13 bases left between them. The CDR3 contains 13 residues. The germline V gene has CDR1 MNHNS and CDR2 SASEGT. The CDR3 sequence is CASSDRGLVGYTF. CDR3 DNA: TGTGCCAGCAGTGATCGGGGACTGGTCGGCTACACCTTC.

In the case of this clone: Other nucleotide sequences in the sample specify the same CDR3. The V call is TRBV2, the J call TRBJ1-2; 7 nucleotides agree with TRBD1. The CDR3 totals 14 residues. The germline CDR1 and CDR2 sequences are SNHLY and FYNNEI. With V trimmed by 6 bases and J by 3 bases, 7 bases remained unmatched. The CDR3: CASRSEQGHYGYTF. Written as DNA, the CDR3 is TGTGCCAGCAGATCGGAACAGGGGCACTATGGCTACACCTTC.

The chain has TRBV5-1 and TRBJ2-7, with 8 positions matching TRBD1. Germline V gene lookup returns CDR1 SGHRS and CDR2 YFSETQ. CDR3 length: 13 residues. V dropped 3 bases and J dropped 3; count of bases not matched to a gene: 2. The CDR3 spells CASSSGQVYEQYF. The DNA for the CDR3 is TGCGCCAGCAGCTCGGGACAGGTCTACGAGCAGTACTTC.

The CDR3 region is CASSSLHPGAPRGGYTF. CDR3 coding DNA: TGTGCCAGCAGCTCACTCCATCCCGGGGCCCCGCGGGGTGGCTACACCTTC. The chain couples TRBV9 to TRBJ1-2, with TRBD1 as a possible D gene (5 bases). V lost 4 bases, J lost 7 bases, and 26 bases lay in between. Germline-derived CDR1 and CDR2 are SGDLS and YYNGEE. The CDR3 loop spans 17 amino acids.

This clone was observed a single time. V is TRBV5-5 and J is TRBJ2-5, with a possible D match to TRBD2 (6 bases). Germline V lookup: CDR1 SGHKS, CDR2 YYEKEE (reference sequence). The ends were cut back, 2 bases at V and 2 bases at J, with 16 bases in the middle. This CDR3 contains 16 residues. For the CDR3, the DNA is TGTGCCAGCAGCTTTGGATTAGCGGCCAAACAAGAGACCCAGTACTTC. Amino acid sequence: CASSFGLAAKQETQYF.

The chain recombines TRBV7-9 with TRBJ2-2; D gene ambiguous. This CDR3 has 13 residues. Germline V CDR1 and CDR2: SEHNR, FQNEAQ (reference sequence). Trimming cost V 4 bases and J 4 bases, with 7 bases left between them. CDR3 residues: CASSSLSTGELFF. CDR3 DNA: TGTGCCAGCAGCTCGCTAAGCACCGGGGAGCTGTTTTTT.

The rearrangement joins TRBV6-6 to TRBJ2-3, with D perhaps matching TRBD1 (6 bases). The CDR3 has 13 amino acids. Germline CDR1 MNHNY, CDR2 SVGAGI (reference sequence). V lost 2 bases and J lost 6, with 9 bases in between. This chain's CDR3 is CASSYRGWDTQYF. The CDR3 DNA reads TGTGCCAGCAGTTACAGGGGGTGGGATACGCAGTATTTT.

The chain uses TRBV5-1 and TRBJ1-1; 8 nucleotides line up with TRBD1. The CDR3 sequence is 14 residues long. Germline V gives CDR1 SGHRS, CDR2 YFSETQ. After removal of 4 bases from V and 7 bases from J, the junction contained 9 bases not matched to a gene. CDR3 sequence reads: CASSGGQGSVEAFF. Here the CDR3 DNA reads TGCGCCAGCAGCGGCGGACAGGGAAGTGTTGAAGCTTTCTTT.

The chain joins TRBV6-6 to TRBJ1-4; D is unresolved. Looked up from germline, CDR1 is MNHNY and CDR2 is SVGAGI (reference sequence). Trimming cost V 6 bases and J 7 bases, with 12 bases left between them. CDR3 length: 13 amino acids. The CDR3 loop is CASSHYGLEKLFF. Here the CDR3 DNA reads TGTGCCAGCAGCCACTACGGTCTTGAAAAACTGTTTTTT.

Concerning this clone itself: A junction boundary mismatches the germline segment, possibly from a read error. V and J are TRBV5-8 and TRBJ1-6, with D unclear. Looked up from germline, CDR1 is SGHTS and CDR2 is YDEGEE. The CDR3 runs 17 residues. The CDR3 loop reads CASSPLGRSSYNSLLHF. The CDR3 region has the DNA TGTGCCAGCAGCCCCCTCGGGAGAAGCTCCTATAATTCACTCCTCCACTTT.

The CDR3 reads CASSFDRLAVSYEQYF. In DNA, the CDR3 is TGTGCCAGCAGTTTCGACAGGCTCGCCGTCTCCTACGAGCAGTACTTC. The chain uses TRBV27 and TRBJ2-7; D is perhaps TRBD1 (6 bases). V was shortened by 3 bases and J by 0 bases, with 15 bases between the two germline ends. This CDR3 contains 16 residues. Per the germline V gene, CDR1 is MNHEY and CDR2 is SMNVEV (reference sequence).

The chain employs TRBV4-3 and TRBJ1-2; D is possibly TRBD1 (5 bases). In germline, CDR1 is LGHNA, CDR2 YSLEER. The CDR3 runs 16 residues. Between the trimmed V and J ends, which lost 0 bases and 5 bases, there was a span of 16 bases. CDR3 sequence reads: CASSQDGASKRYGYTF. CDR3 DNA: TGCGCCAGCAGCCAAGATGGGGCCTCGAAGAGGTATGGCTACACCTTC.

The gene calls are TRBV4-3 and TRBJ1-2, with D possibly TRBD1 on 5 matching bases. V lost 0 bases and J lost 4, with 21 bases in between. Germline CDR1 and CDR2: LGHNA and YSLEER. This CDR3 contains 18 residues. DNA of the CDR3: TGCGCCAGCAGCCAAGATATAGTTCAAGGGCGAAGGGGCTATGGCTACACCTTC. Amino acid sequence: CASSQDIVQGRRGYGYTF.

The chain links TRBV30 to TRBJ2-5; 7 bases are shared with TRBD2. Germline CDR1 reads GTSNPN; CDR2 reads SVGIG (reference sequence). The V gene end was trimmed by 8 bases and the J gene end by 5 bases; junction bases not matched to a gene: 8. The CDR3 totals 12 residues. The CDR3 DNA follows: TGTGCCGTGAGCGGGGCGTACGAGACCCAGTACTTC. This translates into CAVSGAYETQYF.

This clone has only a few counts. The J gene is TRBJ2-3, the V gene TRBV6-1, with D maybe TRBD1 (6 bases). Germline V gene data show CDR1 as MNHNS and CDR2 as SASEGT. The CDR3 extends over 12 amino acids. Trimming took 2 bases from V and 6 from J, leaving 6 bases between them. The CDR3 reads CASSERGDTQYF. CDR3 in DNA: TGTGCCAGCAGTGAAAGGGGGGATACGCAGTATTTT.